This entry concerns a single TCR beta chain. The antigen it binds to is not known. No base quality values were provided; no much bigger clone lies one nucleotide off. The sample originates from a study of T cell repertoires in cytomegalovirus infection (dated by TCRdb to between 2018 and 2021). The study in broad terms: Donor HLA type was relevant to the analysis, as public TCR beta signatures indicated carriage of CMV infection together with the matching HLA type.

On the study overall, not on this receptor specifically: Cumulative frequency of public TCR beta family members discriminated carriers of CMV infection plus the relevant HLA type in this cohort and an independent approximately 400-donor cohort. The ex vivo response was dominated by HLA-C-restricted CMV-specific TCR beta clonotypes, and the single most frequent clonotype in two of eight donors was supplied by these HLA-C-restricted clonotypes.

Sequenced on an Illumina HiSeq 1500. In-frame beta chains were kept once TCRdb had trimmed the public reads at Q25 with fastp and called clones with MiXCR. Rows with a matching CDR3 protein are joined into one entry that keeps the most common DNA and genes. The sample includes more than 400,000 distinct CDR3 sequences, with more than 25% observed a single time. The ten largest account for roughly an eighth of the sample. V loses 6 bases, J loses 4 bases, and the germline ends lie 15 bases apart. The CDR3 starts with the cysteine, ends with the phenylalanine, and has 14 residues. Left in the record is the CDR3 DNA by itself, 42 bases read in frame from the first base. For CDR1 and CDR2, the germline V gene lists MNHEY and SVGAGI.

This receptor was identified in a human donor in good health (CMV status not recorded). Some clones in this sample may be carry-over from other donors' samples. The sample comprised PBMCs. The V and J genes are TRBV6-5 and TRBJ2-5; a tentative D match to TRBD2 spans 6 bases. The CDR3 is CASRRGISGETQYF. The sequenced DNA is TGTGCCAGCAGACGCGGGATTTCGGGAGAGACCCAGTACTTC.